What follows are 11 T cell receptor beta chains derived from one specimen sequenced in a study of blood T cells in healthy people across ages. The authors ran a second PCR of 7 to 11 cycles using a sample-barcoded 5' primer and a J-beta primer mix. TCRdb re-called the 5' RACE reads with MiXCR, one entry per CDR3 protein. The sample shows under 1,000,000 distinct CDR3 sequences, around 34% of them seen only once. The sequenced sample was blood. The receptor source for this set is a man aged 18 to 30 in good health.

The genes are TRBV2 and TRBJ2-7, with D perhaps TRBD1 or TRBD2 (7 bases each). Trimming left V 10 bases short and J 2 bases short, with 21 bases between. This CDR3 is built from 15 residues. CDR1 and CDR2 (germline): SNHLY, FYNNEI. In DNA form, the CDR3 reads TGTGCCAACCGCGTCCCGGGGGGACAGACCTACGAGCAGTACTTC. It translates to CANRVPGGQTYEQYF.

The chain has TRBV2 and TRBJ2-3, with 12 positions matching TRBD2. Losses at the gene ends were 0 bases for V and 7 bases for J; bases not matched to a gene: 8. The germline CDR1 and CDR2 sequences are SNHLY and FYNNEI. This CDR3 is 17 amino acids long. In DNA, the CDR3 is TGTGCCAGCAGTGAAGCGCTTACTAGCGGGGGGAGAAATACGCAGTATTTT. Translation gives CASSEALTSGGRNTQYF.

This rearrangement joins TRBV4-1 to TRBJ2-5, with D perhaps matching TRBD1 or TRBD2 (6 bases each). V gave up 8 bases and J gave up 5 bases, with 15 bases separating them. Per germline, CDR1 MGHRA and CDR2 YSYEKL. The CDR3 sequence is 13 residues long. DNA for the CDR3: TGCGCCAGCGGGGGGCAGGGTATGGAGACCCAGTACTTC. It codes for CASGGQGMETQYF.

In the case of this clonotype: An end of the junction does not agree with germline; a read error may underlie this. The V and J genes are TRBV27 and TRBJ2-3; D may be TRBD2 (5 bases). In germline, CDR1 is MNHEY, CDR2 SMNVEV (reference sequence). CDR3 length: 14 residues. The CDR3 reads CASSLLGVPDTRYF. DNA for the CDR3: TGTGCCAGCAGCTTACTCGGGGTCCCAGATACGCGGTATTTT.

This chain links TRBV25-1 with TRBJ2-1; 7 bases match TRBD2. Germline assignment: CDR1 MGHDK and CDR2 SYGVNS. The CDR3 runs 14 residues. V trimming: 3 bases; J trimming: 8 bases; junction bases outside the gene matches: 7. CDR3 DNA sequence: TGTGCCAGCAGTGAGTGGACTAGTGCGGATGAGCAGTTCTTC. This encodes CASSEWTSADEQFF.

This clonotype was detected only a few times. The chain uses TRBV28 and TRBJ1-2; D not certain. Germline values: CDR1 MDHEN, CDR2 SYDVKM. With 7 bases removed from V and 3 bases from J, the gap between germline ends came to 18 bases. The CDR3 totals 15 residues. CDR3 loop: CASIPRARAHYGYTF. The CDR3 nucleotides are TGTGCCAGCATCCCACGGGCCCGGGCCCACTATGGCTACACCTTC.

The chain combines TRBV15 with TRBJ2-5, with 9 bases fitting TRBD1. The CDR3 runs to 16 residues. CDR1 and CDR2 (germline): LNHNV, YYDKDF (reference sequence). After removal of 3 bases from V and 3 bases from J, the junction contained 8 bases not matched to a gene. CDR3 amino acids: CATSSRDREFEETQYF. DNA for the CDR3: TGTGCCACCAGCAGCCGGGACAGGGAATTTGAAGAGACCCAGTACTTC. Variable domain in full (rest from reference TRBV15 and TRBJ2-5): DAMVIQNPRYQVTQFGKPVTLSCSQTLNHNVMYWYQQKSSQAPKLLFHYYDKDFNNEADTPDNFQSRRPNTSFCFLDIRSPGLGDTAMYLCATSSRDREFEETQYFGPGTRLLVL.

This clonotype was detected ten times or more. V usage is TRBV3-1 and J usage is TRBJ2-5; the D gene is possibly TRBD1 (5 bases). The germline gives CDR1 LGHDT, CDR2 YNNKEL (reference sequence). The CDR3 is made up of 17 amino acids. V was trimmed by 0 bases and J by 1 base, leaving 15 bases between them. This chain's CDR3 is CASSQDGGALIQETQYF. CDR3 DNA sequence: TGTGCCAGCAGCCAAGATGGTGGGGCGCTGATCCAAGAGACCCAGTACTTC.

This sequence joins TRBV2 and TRBJ1-2; D uncertain. Germline CDR1 SNHLY, CDR2 FYNNEI. This CDR3 has 12 amino acids. Trimming stripped 6 bases from V and 6 bases from J, with 11 bases between. CDR3 DNA: TGTGCCAGCAGCGGGCAGTCCAATGGCTACACCTTC. It specifies CASSGQSNGYTF.

This clonotype turned up a few times. Being one base from a much bigger clone, this may be a read error. The V and J genes are TRBV23-1 and TRBJ1-6; D gene unclear. Being an ORF, TRBV23-1 has a function that is uncertain. V was cut by 1 base and J by 7 bases, with 23 bases left in between. The CDR3 length is 19 residues. CDR3 nucleotides: TGCGCCAGCAGTCAATTTGGCCTCCGCGGGGAAGTATTAAATTCACCCCTCCACTTT. Translated: CASSQFGLRGEVLNSPLHF.

This clonotype came up a few times. The chain carries TRBV7-9 and TRBJ2-7, with a weak D call TRBD1 (5 bases). The CDR3 contains 16 residues. V was cut by 0 bases and J by 7 bases, with 19 bases left in between. Germline V CDR1 and CDR2: SEHNR, FQNEAQ (reference sequence). CDR3 in DNA: TGTGCCAGCAGCTTAGCTTCAGGTCAGGGCCGGTCAGAGCAGTACTTC. As protein: CASSLASGQGRSEQYF.